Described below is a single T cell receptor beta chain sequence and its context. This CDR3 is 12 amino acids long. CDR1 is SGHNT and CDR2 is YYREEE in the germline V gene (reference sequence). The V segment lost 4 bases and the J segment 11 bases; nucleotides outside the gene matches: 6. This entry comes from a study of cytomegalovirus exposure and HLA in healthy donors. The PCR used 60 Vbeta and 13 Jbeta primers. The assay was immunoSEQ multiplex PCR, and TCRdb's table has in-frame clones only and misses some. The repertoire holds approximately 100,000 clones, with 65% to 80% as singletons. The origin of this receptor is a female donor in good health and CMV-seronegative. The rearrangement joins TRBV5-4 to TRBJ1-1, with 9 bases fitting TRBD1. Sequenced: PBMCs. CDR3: CASSPSGQGAFF. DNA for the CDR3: TGTGCCAGCAGCCCGAGTGGACAGGGGGCTTTCTTT.